The clone carrying this TCR beta chain was counted at least ten times. The target antigen is unknown. TCRdb used MiXCR to reprocess the RACE reads, holding one entry per CDR3 protein. The table includes 300,000 to 400,000 distinct CDR3 sequences, roughly 4.6% detected once. CDR3 size: 15 residues. CDR1 and CDR2 (germline): SGHVS, FQNEAQ. Trimming cost V 5 bases and J 6 bases, with 17 bases left between them. Time point indicated: pre-sensitization, week 0. Specified treatment: therapeutic diphenylcyclopropenone sensitization with weekly scalp DPC. The data belong to a study of human T cells and chemical hapten exposure. Findings and limits, study-wide: Correlating positively with patch test score were the PT1 expanded TCR counts.

The specimen comprised whole blood, sampled in connection with sensitization to the hapten diphenylcyclopropenone (DPC). This sequence originates from a woman between 50 and 59 years old with alopecia areata. Some clones in this sample may be carry-over from other donors' samples. The rearrangement joins TRBV7-8 to TRBJ2-1; D is perhaps TRBD2 (6 bases). CDR3 region: CASSRSGGSINEQFF. CDR3 nucleotide sequence: TGTGCCAGCAGCCGGAGCGGAGGGTCCATCAATGAGCAGTTCTTC.